One sample yielded the 21 T cell receptor beta chains listed below, sequenced in a study of neurological immune-mediated disorders. Using its own MiXCR run on the 5' RACE reads, TCRdb lists one record per CDR3 protein. Of 25,000 to 35,000 distinct CDR3 sequences listed, more than 14% are singletons. The sequenced sample consisted of PBMCs. These receptors originate from a man aged 70 or older in good health.

This clonotype appeared many times. This chain joins TRBV15 and TRBJ1-5, with TRBD1 as a possible D gene (5 bases). The length of the CDR3 is 18 residues. V lost 1 base to trimming and J lost 2 bases, with 18 bases between them. CDR1 and CDR2 (germline): LNHNV, YYDKDF (reference sequence). The CDR3 here is CATSRVVGPRGGNQPQHF. DNA for the CDR3: TGTGCCACCAGCAGAGTCGTAGGGCCGCGGGGCGGCAATCAGCCCCAGCATTTT.

This clonotype was counted between two and nine times. The V call is TRBV20-1, the J call TRBJ1-6; D gene uncertain. V gave up 4 bases and J gave up 7 bases, with 11 bases separating them. The germline V gene encodes CDR1 DFQATT and CDR2 SNEGSKA (reference sequence). The CDR3 totals 13 residues. CDR3 nucleotides: TGCAGTGCTATGGACTCCTCGAATTCACCCCTCCACTTT. Protein product: CSAMDSSNSPLHF.

There are many counts of this clonotype. The CDR3 coding sequence is TGTGCCAGCATGGATACCTACAATGAGCAGTTCTTC. Its translation is CASMDTYNEQFF. V is TRBV28 and J is TRBJ2-1; no definite D call. Germline V gives CDR1 MDHEN, CDR2 SYDVKM. Trimming took 7 bases from V and 2 from J, leaving 6 bases between them. The CDR3 length is 12 residues.

The chain has TRBV20-1 and TRBJ1-5; tentatively, D is TRBD1 (5 bases). This CDR3 spans 15 amino acids. Per germline, CDR1 DFQATT and CDR2 SNEGSKA (reference sequence). Trimming removed 3 bases at V and 3 bases at J, with 15 bases between. CDR3 DNA: TGCAGTGCTAGCATCATGGGGCAGGACAATCAGCCCCAGCATTTT. It codes for CSASIMGQDNQPQHF.

This clonotype ranks as medium-sized. The chain is built from TRBV12-3 or TRBV12-4 and TRBJ1-4; 7 bases map to TRBD1. The CDR3 extends over 14 amino acids. Trimming removed 6 bases from V and 7 bases from J; junction bases left unmatched: 8. The CDR3 sequence is CASSAGTASEKLFF. CDR3 DNA sequence: TGTGCCAGCAGCGCCGGGACAGCGTCTGAAAAACTGTTTTTT.

This chain joins TRBV6-6 and TRBJ2-4; D perhaps matches TRBD2 (5 bases). Trimming shortened V by 0 bases and J by 1 base, and 7 bases separated the two germline ends. The CDR3 has 15 amino acids. Per the germline V gene, CDR1 is MNHNY and CDR2 is SVGAGI (reference sequence). The CDR3 coding sequence is TGTGCCAGCAGTTACTCGAGGGAGGCCAAAAACATTCAGTACTTC. Translated, it gives CASSYSREAKNIQYF.

This clonotype has a count of ten or more. The chain is built from TRBV24-1 and TRBJ2-2, with 7 bases identical to TRBD1. The V and J ends lost 2 bases and 0 bases, in that order; junction bases with no gene match: 5. Germline values: CDR1 KGHDR, CDR2 SFDVKD. The CDR3 is 17 residues long. CDR3 protein: CATSDYEGAANTGELFF. DNA of the CDR3: TGTGCCACCAGTGATTATGAGGGGGCCGCGAACACCGGGGAGCTGTTTTTT.

This clonotype was picked up many times. V is TRBV7-9 and J is TRBJ1-4; D call uncertain. The ends were cut back, 1 base at V and 8 bases at J, with 14 bases in the middle. Per the germline V gene, CDR1 is SEHNR and CDR2 is FQNEAQ (reference sequence). The CDR3 consists of 15 residues. The CDR3 loop is CASSLEGYPGEKLFF. The DNA of the CDR3 is TGTGCCAGCAGCTTAGAGGGTTACCCAGGAGAAAAACTGTTTTTT. Using reference TRBV7-9 and TRBJ1-4 for the parts outside the CDR3, the full variable domain is DTGVSQNPRHKITKRGQNVTFRCDPISEHNRLYWYRQTLGQGPEFLTYFQNEAQLEKSRLLSDRFSAERPKGSFSTLEIQRTEQGDSAMYLCASSLEGYPGEKLFFGSGTQLSVL.

This clonotype was counted at least ten times. The J gene is TRBJ2-7, the V gene TRBV7-2, with 9 bases matching TRBD2. The V segment lost 3 bases and the J segment 2 bases; nucleotides outside the gene matches: 2. CDR1 SGHTA and CDR2 FQGNSA come from the germline V gene. This CDR3 is 14 amino acids long. CDR3 in amino acids: CASSFGLATYEQYF. The CDR3 bases are TGTGCCAGCAGCTTTGGACTAGCGACCTACGAGCAGTACTTC.

The rearrangement links TRBV18 to TRBJ2-1; 7 nucleotides align to TRBD2. This CDR3 is built from 15 residues. V shed 0 bases and J 8 bases; nucleotides not matched to a gene: 7. The V gene's germline CDR1 is KGHSH and CDR2 LQKENI. CDR3 loop: CASSPPRSTSDEQFF. The CDR3 DNA follows: TGTGCCAGCTCACCACCGCGGTCTACTAGCGATGAGCAGTTCTTC.

This clonotype was counted at least ten times. The chain couples TRBV2 to TRBJ2-5; tentatively, D is TRBD2 (5 bases). This CDR3 has 13 residues. V was cut by 3 bases and J by 4 bases, with 9 bases left in between. CDR1 SNHLY and CDR2 FYNNEI come from the germline V gene. The CDR3 protein is CASSERGLETQYF. In DNA form, the CDR3 reads TGTGCCAGCAGTGAGCGAGGGTTAGAGACCCAGTACTTC.

This clonotype came up once. The CDR3 region is CASSSNRHWANQPQHF. CDR3 coding DNA: TGTGCCAGCAGTTCCAACAGACACTGGGCAAATCAGCCCCAGCATTTT. The gene calls are TRBV28 and TRBJ1-5; D remains ambiguous. From germline, CDR1 is MDHEN and CDR2 SYDVKM. Trimming took off 4 bases at V and 4 bases at J, with 17 bases between the two ends. The CDR3 consists of 16 residues.

This clonotype was seen at least ten times. This chain links TRBV7-2 with TRBJ2-1, with a tentative D call TRBD1 (6 bases). V was clipped by 5 bases and J by 9 bases, with 17 bases between them. The CDR3 is made up of 14 amino acids. Germline V gives CDR1 SGHTA, CDR2 FQGNSA. This CDR3 is CASSPFSQGGEQFF. Written as DNA, the CDR3 is TGTGCCAGCAGCCCCTTCTCACAGGGTGGTGAGCAGTTCTTC.

This clonotype was picked up many times. The chain combines TRBV12-3 or TRBV12-4 with TRBJ2-3; 8 bases match TRBD2. Trimming took 7 bases from V and 2 from J; bases not matched to a gene: 8. The length of the CDR3 is 15 residues. The CDR3 loop is CASTQTGGATDTQYF. CDR3 in DNA: TGTGCCAGCACCCAAACGGGGGGGGCCACAGATACGCAGTATTTT.

This clonotype was observed at least ten times. This rearrangement joins TRBV5-5 to TRBJ2-5, with 11 bases aligning to TRBD1. This CDR3 contains 16 residues. CDR1 and CDR2 from the germline V gene are SGHKS and YYEKEE (reference sequence). V dropped 2 bases and J dropped 5; count of bases not matched to a gene: 8. CDR3 coding DNA: TGTGCCAGCAGCTTTTTATACGGGACAGGGGGGGAGACCCAGTACTTC. Translated: CASSFLYGTGGETQYF. Full variable domain (missing parts from reference TRBV5-5 and TRBJ2-5): DAGVTQSPTHLIKTRGQQVTLRCSPISGHKSVSWYQQVLGQGPQFIFQYYEKEERGRGNFPDRFSARQFPNYSSELNVNALLLGDSALYLCASSFLYGTGGETQYFGPGTRLLVL.

In its sample, this clonotype was seen many times. V usage is TRBV20-1 and J usage is TRBJ1-6; D gene uncertain. Per the germline V gene, CDR1 is DFQATT and CDR2 is SNEGSKA (reference sequence). With 4 bases removed from V and 6 bases from J, the gap between germline ends came to 10 bases. This CDR3 has 13 residues. The CDR3 nucleotides are TGCAGTGCTATGGCCGTTCCTAATTCACCCCTCCACTTT. It encodes CSAMAVPNSPLHF.

This clonotype has a count of ten or more. The chain couples TRBV4-2 to TRBJ1-5, with 7 bases matching TRBD1. Germline lookup yields CDR1 LGHNA and CDR2 YNFKEQ. J gave up 4 bases and V 3 bases, and 6 bases lay outside the gene matches. The CDR3 sequence is 15 residues long. CDR3 DNA: TGTGCCAGCAGCCACGAGGGGACAGTGAATCAGCCCCAGCATTTT. Encoded protein: CASSHEGTVNQPQHF.

This clonotype was recorded at least ten times. The V call is TRBV20-1, the J call TRBJ2-7, with D tentatively TRBD1 (5 bases). V lost 5 bases and J 3 bases, leaving 14 bases between the germline ends. Germline lookup yields CDR1 DFQATT and CDR2 SNEGSKA (reference sequence). This CDR3 is 13 amino acids long. The CDR3 region has the DNA TGCAGTGCTTGGCTTCAGGGTAGCTACGAGCAGTACTTC. Translated, it gives CSAWLQGSYEQYF.

The table lists this clonotype with many counts. This rearrangement joins TRBV5-1 to TRBJ2-7; either TRBD1 or TRBD2 may fit D (7 bases each). The CDR3 runs to 13 residues. Germline CDR1 and CDR2: SGHRS and YFSETQ. Trimming removed 2 bases from V and 5 bases from J, with 11 bases in between. The DNA for the CDR3 is TGCGCCAGCAGCTTTGCAGGGGGGGACGAGCAGTACTTC. It codes for CASSFAGGDEQYF.

This clonotype was found a few times. The chain employs TRBV18 and TRBJ2-1; D remains unclear. V was pared by 2 bases and J by 4 bases, with 6 bases between. CDR1 and CDR2 (germline): KGHSH, LQKENI. The CDR3 contains 13 residues. CDR3 coding DNA: TGTGCCAGCTCACCAGCGCGTTACAATGAGCAGTTCTTC. It is translated as CASSPARYNEQFF.

This clonotype came up many times. The rearrangement joins TRBV3-1 to TRBJ2-1, with D tentatively TRBD2 (6 bases). This CDR3 region has 17 residues. V was clipped by 4 bases and J by 6 bases, with 22 bases between them. The germline V gene has CDR1 LGHDT and CDR2 YNNKEL (reference sequence). CDR3 loop: CASSPRAGIEPVNEQFF. The CDR3, as DNA: TGTGCCAGCAGCCCCAGGGCGGGGATCGAACCTGTCAATGAGCAGTTCTTC.